Given below is one T cell receptor (beta chain) in context. PCR primers comprised 60 Vbeta and 13 Jbeta primers. The protocol was immunoSEQ multiplex PCR, while the TCRdb copy is restricted to in-frame clones and leaves out a portion. Here the sample spans about 89,000 clones, about nine tenths being singletons. The source of the sample is a study of cytomegalovirus exposure and HLA in healthy donors. Germline V gives CDR1 MDHEN, CDR2 SYDVKM. Trimming pared 2 bases from V and 2 bases from J, leaving 10 bases between. The CDR3 length is 15 residues. Source material: PBMCs. The TCR sequence derives from a young man in good health and CMV-seropositive. The chain combines TRBV28 with TRBJ1-5, with D perhaps matching TRBD1 (5 bases). CDR3 region: CASSLKGKGNQPQHF. DNA of the CDR3: TGTGCCAGCAGTTTAAAGGGGAAGGGCAATCAGCCCCAGCATTTT.